A single sample gave rise to the 20 T cell receptor beta chains below, sequenced in a study of T cells in Graves' hyperthyroidism and ophthalmopathy. Amplification of TCR beta CDR3 regions was performed using RNA transcripts as template. RT-PCR in the first round (using the HTBI primer set) targeted the TCR CDR3. TCRdb analysed the multiplex PCR reads with MiXCR anew, one entry per CDR3 protein. The table lists hundreds of thousands of distinct CDR3 sequences, less than 25% of them singletons. Material for sequencing was blood. The receptors here all came from a man aged 25 to 40 with Graves' ophthalmopathy.

Only one count was recorded for this clonotype. The chain employs TRBV6-1 and TRBJ1-4; D gene uncertain. Germline V gives CDR1 MNHNS, CDR2 SASEGT. The CDR3 covers 12 residues. Trimming pared 3 bases from V and 7 bases from J, leaving 6 bases between. CDR3 amino acids: CASSERAEKLFF. The CDR3 region has the DNA TGTGCCAGCAGTGAGAGGGCTGAAAAACTGTTTTTT.

V gene TRBV20-1 combines with J gene TRBJ2-1; D is ambiguous. V was trimmed by 1 base and J by 5 bases, leaving 3 bases between them. This CDR3 is built from 11 residues. Per germline, CDR1 DFQATT and CDR2 SNEGSKA (reference sequence). CDR3 bases: TGCAGTGCTAGAGGCGACAATGAGCAGTTCTTC. It codes for CSARGDNEQFF.

This clonotype came up many times. Written as DNA, the CDR3 is TGTGCCTCTTACACAGGGGGCACTGAAGCTTTCTTT. Amino acids: CASYTGGTEAFF. The rearrangement uses TRBV10-3 and TRBJ1-1; 8 nucleotides agree with TRBD1. Losses at the gene ends were 11 bases for V and 4 bases for J; bases not matched to a gene: 6. Germline V gene lookup returns CDR1 ENHRY and CDR2 SYGVKD. There are 12 residues in the CDR3.

J is TRBJ2-2 and V is TRBV6-1; TRBD2 matches 8 bases. The CDR3 covers 16 residues. J was trimmed by 3 bases and V by 7 bases; bases with no gene match: 10. The germline CDR1 and CDR2 sequences are MNHNS and SASEGT. For the CDR3, the DNA is TGTGCCAGCACTGCCAGCGGGAGAGGGGACACCGGGGAGCTGTTTTTT. The encoded protein is CASTASGRGDTGELFF.

This clonotype was counted a few times. The chain has TRBV14 and TRBJ2-1; tentatively, D is TRBD2 (5 bases). Per germline, CDR1 SGHDN and CDR2 FVKESK. Trimming shortened V by 2 bases and J by 6 bases, and 17 bases separated the two germline ends. This CDR3 has 16 amino acids. The CDR3 region is CASSQIISGKPNEQFF. In DNA form, the CDR3 reads TGTGCCAGCAGCCAAATCATCTCGGGAAAACCCAATGAGCAGTTCTTC. The whole variable domain, filled in from reference TRBV14 and TRBJ2-1, reads EAGVTQFPSHSVIEKGQTVTLRCDPISGHDNLYWYRRVMGKEIKFLLHFVKESKQDESGMPNNRFLAERTGGTYSTLKVQPAELEDSGVYFCASSQIISGKPNEQFFGPGTRLTVL.

This clonotype was counted ten times or more. The V and J genes are TRBV28 and TRBJ2-1; 8 bases align to TRBD2. Trimming at V came to 5 bases and at J to 1 base, leaving 4 bases not matched to a gene. The CDR3 length is 15 residues. Germline-derived CDR1 and CDR2 are MDHEN and SYDVKM. CDR3 amino acids: CASSIIAGSYNEQFF. The CDR3 DNA sequence: TGTGCCAGCAGTATTATAGCGGGATCCTACAATGAGCAGTTCTTC.

This chain links TRBV27 with TRBJ2-4, with 9 bases identical to TRBD2. The CDR3 contains 19 residues. Germline values: CDR1 MNHEY, CDR2 SMNVEV (reference sequence). Trimming at V came to 4 bases and at J to 0 bases, leaving 13 bases not matched to a gene. CDR3 loop: CASSYSIAGVPLAKNIQYF. In DNA, the CDR3 is TGTGCCAGCAGTTACTCTATAGCGGGAGTGCCGCTAGCCAAAAACATTCAGTACTTC.

This chain uses TRBV30 with TRBJ2-7; D gene unclear. V lost 2 bases to trimming and J lost 2 bases, with 7 bases between them. This CDR3 spans 12 amino acids. Germline CDR1 is GTSNPN and CDR2 is SVGIG (reference sequence). The CDR3 sequence is CAWSLTTYEQYF. CDR3 DNA: TGTGCCTGGAGTTTAACAACCTACGAGCAGTACTTC. Drawing the rest from reference TRBV30 and TRBJ2-7, the complete variable domain is SQTIHQWPATLVQPVGSPLSLECTVEGTSNPNLYWYRQAAGRGLQLLFYSVGIGQISSEVPQNLSASRPQDRQFILSSKKLLLSDSGFYLCAWSLTTYEQYFGPGTRLTVT.

This clonotype occurred a few times. The chain uses TRBV7-9 and TRBJ2-1; D unclear. V shed 6 bases and J shed 8 bases, with 20 bases lying between them. This CDR3 contains 15 residues. Per the germline V gene, CDR1 is SEHNR and CDR2 is FQNEAQ (reference sequence). The CDR3 loop is CASRPDNLRDDEQFF. DNA for the CDR3: TGTGCCAGCAGACCCGACAACCTCAGAGACGATGAGCAGTTCTTC.

The chain is built from TRBV20-1 and TRBJ2-1; 10 bases are shared with TRBD1. CDR1 DFQATT and CDR2 SNEGSKA come from the germline V gene (reference sequence). J gave up 7 bases and V 6 bases, and 6 bases lay outside the gene matches. This CDR3 is built from 13 residues. CDR3 in DNA: TGCAGTGCCCTCGGACAGGGGGTAAATGAGCAGTTCTTC. It specifies CSALGQGVNEQFF.

This clonotype has a handful of counts. The chain combines TRBV9 with TRBJ2-2; 8 bases are a match to TRBD2. The CDR3 length is 14 residues. Trimming cost V 5 bases and J 7 bases; bases outside gene matches: 7. Per the germline V gene, CDR1 is SGDLS and CDR2 is YYNGEE. The CDR3 nucleotides read TGTGCCAGCAGGGAGGGACTAGTAAGCGGGGAGCTGTTTTTT. It is translated as CASREGLVSGELFF. Full variable domain (rest looked up from reference TRBV9 and TRBJ2-2): DSGVTQTPKHLITATGQRVTLRCSPRSGDLSVYWYQQSLDQGLQFLIQYYNGEERAKGNILERFSAQQFPDLHSELNLSSLELGDSALYFCASREGLVSGELFFGEGSRLTVL.

The CDR3 protein is CASSLGEIYHEQYF. CDR3 in DNA: TGTGCCAGCAGCTTGGGGGAAATTTACCACGAGCAGTACTTC. The chain has TRBV7-9 and TRBJ2-7; D may correspond to TRBD1 or TRBD2 (5 bases each). The ends were cut back, 3 bases at V and 5 bases at J, with 14 bases in the middle. The CDR3 contains 14 residues. Germline CDR1 reads SEHNR; CDR2 reads FQNEAQ (reference sequence).

This clonotype appeared a few times. The J gene is TRBJ1-4, the V gene TRBV28; tentative D call: TRBD1 (6 bases). The germline CDR1 and CDR2 sequences are MDHEN and SYDVKM. The CDR3 is 15 amino acids. V was clipped by 5 bases and J by 3 bases, with 13 bases between them. As DNA, the CDR3 is TGTGCCAGCAGTATACGACAGGAGGCTAATGAAAAACTGTTTTTT. It yields the protein CASSIRQEANEKLFF.

This clonotype was counted only a few times. CDR3 coding DNA: TGTGCCAGCAGCCGGGACTTTGGCTCCTACGAGCAGTACTTC. Protein: CASSRDFGSYEQYF. The chain links TRBV6-2 or TRBV6-3 to TRBJ2-7; possibly TRBD2 for D (6 bases). CDR1 MNHEY and CDR2 SVGEGT come from the germline V gene. The CDR3 runs to 14 residues. Trimming took 6 bases from V and 0 from J, leaving 12 bases between them.

The chain joins TRBV6-2 or TRBV6-3 to TRBJ1-2; no clear D. The CDR3 has 12 amino acids. Trimming removed 6 bases at V and 6 bases at J, with 11 bases between. CDR1 is MNHEY and CDR2 is SVGEGT in the germline V gene. The CDR3 loop reads CASSKSYDGYTF. In DNA, the CDR3 is TGTGCCAGCAGCAAGAGTTATGATGGCTACACCTTC.

This rearrangement joins TRBV2 to TRBJ2-7; 7 bases map to TRBD1. The germline V gene encodes CDR1 SNHLY and CDR2 FYNNEI. Trimming took 9 bases from V and 7 from J; bases not matched to a gene: 12. The CDR3 loop spans 13 amino acids. This CDR3 reads CASGRQGTGEQYF. CDR3 DNA: TGTGCCAGTGGAAGACAGGGAACGGGGGAGCAGTACTTC.

This clonotype was recorded at least ten times. V and J are TRBV11-2 and TRBJ2-3, with TRBD2 as a possible D gene (6 bases). V gave up 8 bases and J gave up 4 bases, with 19 bases separating them. This CDR3 has 15 residues. From germline, CDR1 is SGHAT and CDR2 FQNNGV. For the CDR3, the DNA is TGTGCCAGCCACCCCACTAGCCGGTCGGCAGATACGCAGTATTTT. This sequence encodes CASHPTSRSADTQYF.

This chain joins TRBV30 and TRBJ2-7, with 7 bases lining up with TRBD2. Germline CDR1 GTSNPN, CDR2 SVGIG (reference sequence). The CDR3 runs 12 residues. J lost 7 bases, V lost 2 bases, and 5 bases had no gene match. CDR3 loop: CAWSPRLAEQYF. The CDR3 DNA follows: TGTGCCTGGAGTCCAAGACTAGCAGAGCAGTACTTC.

This chain links TRBV3-1 with TRBJ2-5, with 10 bases aligning to TRBD1. The CDR3 has 16 residues. Losses at the gene ends were 4 bases for V and 3 bases for J; bases not matched to a gene: 8. Germline V gene lookup returns CDR1 LGHDT and CDR2 YNNKEL (reference sequence). CDR3 sequence: CASSPRSGTGEETQYF. CDR3 nucleotide sequence: TGTGCCAGCAGCCCCCGTTCCGGGACAGGGGAAGAGACCCAGTACTTC.

In its sample, this clonotype was seen a few times. The V call is TRBV6-1, the J call TRBJ2-4; D gene uncertain. Trimming pared 5 bases from V and 1 base from J, leaving 9 bases between. This CDR3 contains 14 residues. CDR1 and CDR2 (germline): MNHNS, SASEGT. CDR3 residues: CASSISTAKNIQYF. The CDR3 DNA reads as TGTGCCAGCAGTATATCTACGGCCAAAAACATTCAGTACTTC.